The sequence of this TCR beta chain was determined in a study of blood T cells in healthy people across ages. PCR was performed a second time for about 7 to 12 cycles using a sample-barcoded 5' primer and a J-beta primer mix. TCRdb reprocessed the 5' RACE reads via MiXCR and lists one record per CDR3 protein. This sample has around 1,500,000 distinct CDR3 sequences, with roughly 30% found just once. This clonotype showed up just a few times. Trimming left V 1 base short and J 2 bases short, with 12 bases between. This CDR3 region has 15 residues. The germline V gene has CDR1 SGHAT and CDR2 FQNNGV. The receptor was derived from a woman in her thirties in good health. The sequenced material came from blood. The V call is TRBV11-2, the J call TRBJ2-7; D remains unclear. The CDR3 is CASSLGRNPTYEQYF. CDR3 nucleotides: TGTGCCAGCAGCTTAGGCCGAAATCCCACCTACGAGCAGTACTTC. Supplemented by reference TRBV11-2 and TRBJ2-7, the full variable domain reads EAGVAQSPRYKIIEKRQSVAFWCNPISGHATLYWYQQILGQGPKLLIQFQNNGVVDDSQLPKDRFSAERLKGVDSTLKIQPAKLEDSAVYLCASSLGRNPTYEQYFGPGTRLTVT.